This T cell receptor beta chain appears in the sequencing data of a study of T cells in tumors after PD-1 blockade. A note on this clone: Antigen: not known.

The table came from immunoSEQ multiplex PCR; TCRdb's copy has only in-frame clones and leaves some out. The sample has roughly 15,000 clones, over 70% seen once; the top ten hold 20% to 25%. Study-level findings and limits: Some novel exhausted tumor clones appeared in pre-treatment blood, suggesting peripheral recruitment.

The V end lost 2 bases, the J end lost 5 bases, and 9 bases lay between the germline ends. This CDR3 contains 13 residues. Germline CDR1 and CDR2: SEHNR and FQNEAQ (reference sequence). Specimen: PBMCs, collected after anti-PD-1 treatment. The V gene is TRBV7-9, the J gene TRBJ2-5; D not certain. This receptor was identified in a human donor with basal cell carcinoma. CDR3 region: CASSLWPVETQYF. CDR3 nucleotide sequence: TGTGCCAGCAGCTTATGGCCAGTGGAGACCCAGTACTTC.